This T cell receptor (beta chain) emerged from a study of CD8+ T cells in alopecia areata. Treatment noted: oral pan-JAK inhibitor, 5-10 mg twice daily. Isolated RNA was reverse transcribed into cDNA used as the sequencing template. Sequencing was performed with immunoSEQ multiplex PCR; in TCRdb, only in-frame clones are kept and a portion is missing. In the table there are some 150,000 clones, about 61% of which are singletons. This sample comprised CD4+ T cells sorted from blood, obtained around week 55, from a patient treated with tofacitinib. This clonotype was sampled from a human donor with alopecia areata.

The CDR3 loop reads CASSEDRNSPLHF. The CDR3 DNA follows: TGTGCCAGCAGTGAGGACAGGAATTCACCCCTCCACTTT. The V gene is TRBV2, the J gene TRBJ1-6; TRBD1 matches 7 bases. Per germline, CDR1 SNHLY and CDR2 FYNNEI. The J segment lost 7 bases and the V segment lost 3 bases, leaving 0 bases of the junction unmatched. The CDR3 is made up of 13 amino acids.